The subject of this entry is one TCR beta chain. Antigen specificity is unknown. The source of the sample is a study of CXCR3-negative and CXCR3-positive naive CD8 T cells. In the study overall: Each library gave roughly 1.4 +/- 0.3 million of about 150 million TRB reads.

Study-wide points: Memory cells showed distinct TRBV-TRBJ patterns, while the two naive subsets matched.

Sorting was done in triplicate for each CD8+ T cell subset (about 280,000 cells each). CD45RO-CCR7+CD27+CD95- defined naive CD8+ T cells. Germline-derived CDR1 and CDR2 are SEHNR and FQNEAQ (reference sequence). CDR3 length equals 14 residues. Via 5' RACE with UMI labels, TRB cDNA libraries were prepared. Each CDR3 protein gets one entry in TCRdb, which reprocessed the 5' RACE reads and gives no DNA. The specimen's table records 100,000 or so distinct CDR3 sequences. The TCR originated in a human donor in good health. Some clones in this sample may be carry-over from other donors' samples. The sample comprised naive CXCR3- CD8+ T cells from blood. The subset is: CD45RO-CCR7+CD27+CD95- naive CD8+ T cells lacking CXCR3 (TNR3-). The V call is TRBV7-9, the J call TRBJ2-7; TCRdb reports TRBD1, a call that lacks DNA to check it against. The CDR3 spells CASSPAGAGYEQYF. The full variable domain, in which reference TRBV7-9 and TRBJ2-7 provide the parts outside the CDR3, is DTGVSQNPRHKITKRGQNVTFRCDPISEHNRLYWYRQTLGQGPEFLTYFQNEAQLEKSRLLSDRFSAERPKGSFSTLEIQRTEQGDSAMYLCASSPAGAGYEQYFGPGTRLTVT.